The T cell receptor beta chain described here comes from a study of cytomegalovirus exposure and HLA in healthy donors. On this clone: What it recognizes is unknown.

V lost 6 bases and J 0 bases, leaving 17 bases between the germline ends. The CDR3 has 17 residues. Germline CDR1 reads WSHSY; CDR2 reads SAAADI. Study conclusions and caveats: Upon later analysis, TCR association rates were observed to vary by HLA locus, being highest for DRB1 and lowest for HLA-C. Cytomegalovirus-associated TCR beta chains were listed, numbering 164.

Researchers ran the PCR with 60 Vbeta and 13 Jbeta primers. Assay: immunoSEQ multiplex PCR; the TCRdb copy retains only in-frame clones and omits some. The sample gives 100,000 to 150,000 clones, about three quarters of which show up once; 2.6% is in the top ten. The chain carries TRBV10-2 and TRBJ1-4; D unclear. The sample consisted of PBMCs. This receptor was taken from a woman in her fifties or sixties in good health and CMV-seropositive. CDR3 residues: CASRRFRFGATNEKLFF. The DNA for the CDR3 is TGCGCCAGCAGGAGATTTAGGTTTGGAGCAACTAATGAAAAACTGTTTTTT.